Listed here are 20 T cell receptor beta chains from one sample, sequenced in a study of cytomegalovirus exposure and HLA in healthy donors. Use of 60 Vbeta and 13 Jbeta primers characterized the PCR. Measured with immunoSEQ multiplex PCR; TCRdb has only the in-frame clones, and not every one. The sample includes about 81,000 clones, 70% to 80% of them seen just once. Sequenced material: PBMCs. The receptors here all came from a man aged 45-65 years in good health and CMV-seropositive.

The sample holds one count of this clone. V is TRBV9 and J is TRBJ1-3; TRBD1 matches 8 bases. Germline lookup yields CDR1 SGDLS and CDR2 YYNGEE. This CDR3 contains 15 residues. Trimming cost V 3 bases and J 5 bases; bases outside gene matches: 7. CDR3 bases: TGTGCCAGCAGCGACCCCGGACAGGGAAGAAACACCATATATTTT. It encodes CASSDPGQGRNTIYF.

CDR3 protein: CASSVEGALYQPQHF. CDR3 in DNA: TGTGCCAGCAGCGTAGAGGGGGCTCTGTATCAGCCCCAGCATTTT. V usage is TRBV9 and J usage is TRBJ1-5; 7 nucleotides align to TRBD1. The CDR3 length is 15 residues. The germline CDR1 and CDR2 sequences are SGDLS and YYNGEE. Unmatched junction bases numbered 5, after V lost 0 bases and J lost 5 bases.

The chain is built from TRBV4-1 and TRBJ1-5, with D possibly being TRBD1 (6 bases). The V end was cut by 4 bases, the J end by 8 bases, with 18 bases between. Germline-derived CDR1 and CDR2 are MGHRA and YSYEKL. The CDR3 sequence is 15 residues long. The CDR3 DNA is TGCGCCAGCAGCCCCCAGAGGGGGTTTATTGAGCCCCAGCATTTT. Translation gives CASSPQRGFIEPQHF.

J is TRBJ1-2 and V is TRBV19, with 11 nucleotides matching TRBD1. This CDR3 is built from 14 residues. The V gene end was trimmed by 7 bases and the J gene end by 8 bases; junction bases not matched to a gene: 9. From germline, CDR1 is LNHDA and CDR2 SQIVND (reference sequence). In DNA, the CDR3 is TGTGCCAGTACCCAGCAAGGGACAGGGGGAGGCTACACCTTC. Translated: CASTQQGTGGGYTF.

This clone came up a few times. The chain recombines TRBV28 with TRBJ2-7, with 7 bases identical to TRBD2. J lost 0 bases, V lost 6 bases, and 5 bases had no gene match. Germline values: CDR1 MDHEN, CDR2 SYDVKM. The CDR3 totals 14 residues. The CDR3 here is CASRPGLRSYEQYF. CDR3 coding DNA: TGTGCCAGCAGGCCGGGACTACGCTCCTACGAGCAGTACTTC.

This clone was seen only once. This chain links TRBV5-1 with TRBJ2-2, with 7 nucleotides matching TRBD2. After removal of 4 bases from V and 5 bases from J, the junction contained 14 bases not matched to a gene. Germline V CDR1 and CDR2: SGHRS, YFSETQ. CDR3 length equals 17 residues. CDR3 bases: TGCGCCAGCAGCACGGCACCCGGGACTACTCCGACCGGGGAGCTGTTTTTT. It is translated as CASSTAPGTTPTGELFF.

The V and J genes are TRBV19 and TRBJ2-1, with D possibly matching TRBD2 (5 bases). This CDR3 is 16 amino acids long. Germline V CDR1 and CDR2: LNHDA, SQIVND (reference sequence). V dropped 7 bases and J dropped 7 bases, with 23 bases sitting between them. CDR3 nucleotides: TGTGCCAGTACCCGCAGTTGGGATGAGCGGTCTAATGAGCAGTTCTTC. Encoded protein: CASTRSWDERSNEQFF.

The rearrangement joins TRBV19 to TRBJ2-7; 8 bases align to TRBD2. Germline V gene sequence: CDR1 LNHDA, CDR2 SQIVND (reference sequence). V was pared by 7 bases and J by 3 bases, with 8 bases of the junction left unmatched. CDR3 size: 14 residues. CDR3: CASNAGGRVYEQYF. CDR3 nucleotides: TGTGCCAGTAACGCGGGAGGACGGGTCTACGAGCAGTACTTC.

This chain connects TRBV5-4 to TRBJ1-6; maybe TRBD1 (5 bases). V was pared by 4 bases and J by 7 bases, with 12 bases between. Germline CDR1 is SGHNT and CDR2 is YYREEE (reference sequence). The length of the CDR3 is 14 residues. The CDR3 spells CASSPGNANSPLHF. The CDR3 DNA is TGTGCCAGCAGCCCAGGGAACGCGAATTCACCCCTCCACTTT.

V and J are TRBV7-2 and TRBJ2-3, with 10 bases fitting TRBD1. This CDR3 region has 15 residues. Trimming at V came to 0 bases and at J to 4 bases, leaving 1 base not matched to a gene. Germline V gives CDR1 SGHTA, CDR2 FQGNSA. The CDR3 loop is CASSLAGQGADTQYF. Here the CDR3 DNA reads TGTGCCAGCAGCTTAGCTGGACAGGGGGCAGATACGCAGTATTTT.

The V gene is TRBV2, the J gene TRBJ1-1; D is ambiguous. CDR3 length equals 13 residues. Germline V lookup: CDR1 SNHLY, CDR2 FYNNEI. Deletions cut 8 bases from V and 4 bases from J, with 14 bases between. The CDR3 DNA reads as TGTGCCAGCCTACTGACACACACCACTGAAGCTTTCTTT. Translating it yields CASLLTHTTEAFF.

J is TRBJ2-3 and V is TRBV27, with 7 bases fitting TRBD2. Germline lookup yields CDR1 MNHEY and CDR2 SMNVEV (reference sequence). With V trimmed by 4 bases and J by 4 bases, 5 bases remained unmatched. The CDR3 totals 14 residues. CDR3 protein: CASSYSAGADTQYF. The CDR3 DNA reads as TGTGCCAGCAGTTATTCCGCGGGGGCAGATACGCAGTATTTT.

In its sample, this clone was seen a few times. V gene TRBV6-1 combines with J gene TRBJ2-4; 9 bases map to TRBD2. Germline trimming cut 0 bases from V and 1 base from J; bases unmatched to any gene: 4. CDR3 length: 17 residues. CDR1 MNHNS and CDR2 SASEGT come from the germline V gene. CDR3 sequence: CASSEARGLAAKNIQYF. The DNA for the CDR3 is TGTGCCAGCAGTGAAGCCCGGGGACTAGCTGCCAAAAACATTCAGTACTTC.

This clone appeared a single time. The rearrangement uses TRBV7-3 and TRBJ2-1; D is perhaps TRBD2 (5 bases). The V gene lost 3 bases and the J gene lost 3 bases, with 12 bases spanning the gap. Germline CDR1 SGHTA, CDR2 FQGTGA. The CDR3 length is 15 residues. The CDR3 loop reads CASSFGRGSYNEQFF. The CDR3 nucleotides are TGTGCCAGCAGCTTCGGACGGGGAAGCTACAATGAGCAGTTCTTC.

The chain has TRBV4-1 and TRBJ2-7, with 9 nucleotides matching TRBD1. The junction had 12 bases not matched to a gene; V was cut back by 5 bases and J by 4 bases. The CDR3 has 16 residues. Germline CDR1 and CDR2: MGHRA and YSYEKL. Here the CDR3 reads CASSETQGQGFYEQYF. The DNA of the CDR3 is TGCGCCAGCAGCGAAACCCAGGGACAGGGATTTTACGAGCAGTACTTC.

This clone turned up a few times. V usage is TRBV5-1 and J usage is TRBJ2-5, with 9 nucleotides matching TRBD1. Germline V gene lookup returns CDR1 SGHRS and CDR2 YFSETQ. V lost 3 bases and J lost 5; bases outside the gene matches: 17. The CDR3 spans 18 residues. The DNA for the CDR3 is TGCGCCAGCAGCTGGGGACAGGGCCCCCGGGAGAGTCGTGAGACCCAGTACTTC. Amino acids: CASSWGQGPRESRETQYF.

The CDR3 protein is CASSPAVGEQFF. In DNA, the CDR3 is TGTGCCAGCTCACCTGCGGTGGGTGAGCAGTTCTTC. The gene calls are TRBV18 and TRBJ2-1; D is uncertain. The CDR3 is made up of 12 amino acids. Looked up from germline, CDR1 is KGHSH and CDR2 is LQKENI. V was shortened by 3 bases and J by 9 bases, with 9 bases between the two germline ends. The full variable domain, with the rest looked up from reference TRBV18 and TRBJ2-1, is NAGVMQNPRHLVRRRGQEARLRCSPMKGHSHVYWYRQLPEEGLKFMVYLQKENIIDESGMPKERFSAEFPKEGPSILRIQQVVRGDSAAYFCASSPAVGEQFFGPGTRLTVL.

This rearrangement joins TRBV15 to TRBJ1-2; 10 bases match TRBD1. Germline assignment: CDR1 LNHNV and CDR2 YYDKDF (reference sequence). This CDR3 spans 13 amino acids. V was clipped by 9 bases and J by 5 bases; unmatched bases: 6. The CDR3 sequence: CATDPGQGYGYTF. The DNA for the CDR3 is TGTGCCACAGATCCGGGACAGGGGTATGGCTACACCTTC.

The CDR3: CASRYRVGDQPQHF. As DNA, the CDR3 is TGTGCCAGCAGGTACAGGGTCGGGGATCAGCCCCAGCATTTT. The chain uses TRBV6-5 and TRBJ1-5, with D possibly being TRBD1 (6 bases). V dropped 6 bases and J dropped 5 bases, with 14 bases sitting between them. Germline-derived CDR1 and CDR2 are MNHEY and SVGAGI. The CDR3 is 14 amino acids.

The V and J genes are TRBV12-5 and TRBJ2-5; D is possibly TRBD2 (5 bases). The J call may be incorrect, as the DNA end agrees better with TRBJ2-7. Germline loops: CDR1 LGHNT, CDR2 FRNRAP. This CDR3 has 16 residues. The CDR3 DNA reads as TGTGCTAGTGGTTTGAGCTTTGGGGAGATCCCCTACGAGCAGTACTTC. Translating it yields CASGLSFGEIPYEQYF.